The 9 T cell receptor beta chains given below trace back to one sample, sequenced in a study of control samples from healthy donors and cancer patients. Clones were sequenced by immunoSEQ multiplex PCR, and TCRdb holds only the in-frame ones, with some missing. The sample records under 200,000 clones, 85% to 90% being singletons. Sequenced: blood. The receptors here all came from a woman aged 25 to 39 in good health.

This clone was detected only once. The rearrangement links TRBV6-1 to TRBJ1-2; 7 bases match TRBD1. There are 13 residues in the CDR3. CDR1 MNHNS and CDR2 SASEGT come from the germline V gene. Unmatched junction bases numbered 4, after V lost 0 bases and J lost 9 bases. In nucleotides, the CDR3 is TGTGCCAGCAGTGAAGCCAGGGGGGTTAGCTACACCTTC. Its protein product is CASSEARGVSYTF.

This clone appeared a few times. The identical CDR3 is also encoded by other nucleotide sequences in the sample. The rearrangement uses TRBV5-1 and TRBJ1-2, with TRBD1 identical over 10 bases. The V and J ends lost 0 bases and 1 base, in that order; junction bases with no gene match: 0. The CDR3 covers 15 residues. From germline, CDR1 is SGHRS and CDR2 YFSETQ. CDR3 nucleotide sequence: TGCGCCAGCAGCTTGGGGACAGGGGGTAACTATGGCTACACCTTC. It translates to CASSLGTGGNYGYTF.

The chain couples TRBV2 to TRBJ1-6; no firm D call. V was pared by 7 bases and J by 8 bases, with 12 bases between. From germline, CDR1 is SNHLY and CDR2 FYNNEI. The CDR3 is 13 residues long. CDR3 in amino acids: CASTLQPDSPLHF. The CDR3 DNA reads as TGTGCCAGCACTCTACAGCCCGATTCACCCCTCCACTTT.

The chain links TRBV20-1 to TRBJ1-5; D ambiguous. Germline V CDR1 and CDR2: DFQATT, SNEGSKA (reference sequence). This CDR3 has 16 amino acids. Between the trimmed V and J ends, which lost 3 bases and 0 bases, there was a span of 15 bases. This CDR3 is CSASTRETYSNQPQHF. The DNA for the CDR3 is TGCAGTGCTAGTACCCGGGAGACATATAGCAATCAGCCCCAGCATTTT.

V is TRBV6-5 and J is TRBJ1-1; D uncertain. CDR1 is MNHEY and CDR2 is SVGAGI in the germline V gene. The CDR3 totals 14 residues. With 0 bases removed from V and 7 bases from J, the gap between germline ends came to 12 bases. The CDR3 sequence is CASSYSGLGSEAFF. Here the CDR3 DNA reads TGTGCCAGCAGTTACTCGGGGTTAGGGAGTGAAGCTTTCTTT.

V is TRBV4-2 and J is TRBJ2-7, with D uncertain. Between the trimmed V and J ends, which lost 1 base and 2 bases, there was a span of 6 bases. CDR3 length: 13 residues. Germline V gene sequence: CDR1 LGHNA, CDR2 YNFKEQ. CDR3 nucleotides: TGTGCCAGCAGCCAAGGGAGTACCTACGAGCAGTACTTC. Residues: CASSQGSTYEQYF.

This sequence joins TRBV30 and TRBJ2-7; 8 positions match TRBD1. The J segment lost 4 bases and the V segment lost 8 bases, leaving 13 bases of the junction unmatched. Germline V CDR1 and CDR2: GTSNPN, SVGIG (reference sequence). The CDR3 has 14 residues. Here the CDR3 DNA reads TGTGCCAACGGACCGGGACAGGTGAAATACGAGCAGTACGTC. Protein sequence: CANGPGQVKYEQYV.

The J gene is TRBJ1-5, the V gene TRBV18, with 7 bases matching TRBD1. J lost 6 bases, V lost 3 bases, and 5 bases had no gene match. The length of the CDR3 is 14 residues. Germline assignment: CDR1 KGHSH and CDR2 LQKENI. The CDR3 region is CASSPGTALQPQHF. The CDR3 DNA reads as TGTGCCAGCTCACCGGGGACAGCCCTTCAGCCCCAGCATTTT. Based on the CDR3 plus reference TRBV18 and TRBJ1-5, the full variable domain is NAGVMQNPRHLVRRRGQEARLRCSPMKGHSHVYWYRQLPEEGLKFMVYLQKENIIDESGMPKERFSAEFPKEGPSILRIQQVVRGDSAAYFCASSPGTALQPQHFGDGTRLSIL.

J is TRBJ2-3 and V is TRBV27; 11 bases line up with TRBD2. V was clipped by 3 bases and J by 3 bases; unmatched bases: 2. There are 15 residues in the CDR3. Germline CDR1 is MNHEY and CDR2 is SMNVEV (reference sequence). In DNA form, the CDR3 reads TGTGCCAGCAGTTTTAGCGGGGGGGCGACAGATACGCAGTATTTT. The encoded protein is CASSFSGGATDTQYF.